These 6 T cell receptor beta chains came from one sample sequenced in a study of blood T cell repertoires in COVID-19. The assay was immunoSEQ multiplex PCR, and TCRdb's table has in-frame clones only and misses some. The table has 120,000 to 150,000 clones, roughly 84% seen once. Sequencing was done on a sample of peripheral blood. The receptors were sampled from a human donor in a cohort sampled during active COVID-19.

The CDR3 region has the DNA TGTGCCAGTAGTATTTCAGTGCATAGAAACACCATATATTTT. Its protein product is CASSISVHRNTIYF. The V and J genes are TRBV19 and TRBJ1-3; no definite D call. Germline V lookup: CDR1 LNHDA, CDR2 SQIVND (reference sequence). This CDR3 comprises 14 residues. Trimming left V 3 bases short and J 5 bases short, with 11 bases between.

The chain carries TRBV19 and TRBJ2-2, with D perhaps TRBD2 (6 bases). The CDR3 spans 15 residues. CDR1 and CDR2 from the germline V gene are LNHDA and SQIVND (reference sequence). The V end lost 3 bases, the J end lost 4 bases, and 12 bases lay between the germline ends. The CDR3 loop reads CASSIWGAGTGELFF. The DNA of the CDR3 is TGTGCCAGTAGTATTTGGGGAGCGGGCACCGGGGAGCTGTTTTTT.

J is TRBJ1-1 and V is TRBV5-1; 10 nucleotides match TRBD1. Germline loops: CDR1 SGHRS, CDR2 YFSETQ. V trimming: 3 bases; J trimming: 1 base; junction bases outside the gene matches: 12. The CDR3 is 18 amino acids. Here the CDR3 DNA reads TGCGCCAGCAGCTCGACCGACAGGGGGCGAGTAGGGAACACTGAAGCTTTCTTT. Encoded protein: CASSSTDRGRVGNTEAFF.

The chain is built from TRBV11-3 and TRBJ2-4, with 12 bases fitting TRBD2. The CDR3 is made up of 18 amino acids. Germline assignment: CDR1 SGHNT and CDR2 YENEEA. Losses at the gene ends were 6 bases for V and 0 bases for J; bases not matched to a gene: 9. The CDR3 nucleotides read TGTGCCAGCAGTCCTACTAGCGGGGGGACCCTAGCCAAAAACATTCAGTACTTC. As protein: CASSPTSGGTLAKNIQYF.

V is TRBV6-5 and J is TRBJ1-2; a possible D gene is TRBD1 (5 bases). CDR1 is MNHEY, CDR2 SVGAGI, per germline. The CDR3 is made up of 13 amino acids. Trimming stripped 2 bases from V and 8 bases from J, with 12 bases between. The DNA for the CDR3 is TGTGCCAGCAGTTACGGCCAGGGTCGGGGCTACACCTTC. Its translation: CASSYGQGRGYTF.

This sequence joins TRBV18 and TRBJ1-1; TRBD1 matches at 8 bases. CDR3 length: 14 residues. Germline V gene sequence: CDR1 KGHSH, CDR2 LQKENI. Trimming took 2 bases from V and 8 from J; bases not matched to a gene: 7. For the CDR3, the DNA is TGTGCCAGCTCACCAAGGACAGGGTGGTTAGAAGCTTTCTTT. This sequence encodes CASSPRTGWLEAFF.